These 17 T cell receptor beta chains were all obtained from the same sample, sequenced in a study of OX40 agonist ivuxolimab in advanced cancers. Here immunoSEQ multiplex PCR was the method, and the copy in TCRdb shows in-frame clones only, minus some. The data show 100,000 or so clones, with approximately 90% seen just once and approximately 0.31% held by the top ten. The sequencing here drew on CD4+ or CD8+ T cells sorted from blood, taken in a trial of the OX40 agonist ivuxolimab. These receptor sequences come from an adult with an advanced solid tumor such as melanoma, head and neck, liver or kidney cancer.

V usage is TRBV28 and J usage is TRBJ1-5, with no clear D. CDR1 MDHEN and CDR2 SYDVKM come from the germline V gene. Trimming pared 7 bases from V and 0 bases from J, leaving 10 bases between. This CDR3 comprises 14 residues. DNA of the CDR3: TGTGCCAGCACATTGTCGGCTAGCAATCAGCCCCAGCATTTT. This translates into CASTLSASNQPQHF.

V and J are TRBV10-3 and TRBJ2-6, with 11 bases that match TRBD2. The CDR3 has 17 residues. The germline gives CDR1 ENHRY, CDR2 SYGVKD. Trimming cost V 4 bases and J 1 base; bases outside gene matches: 3. CDR3 sequence (DNA): TGTGCCATCAGTGCCGGGACTAGCGGTTCTGGGGCCAACGTCCTGACTTTC. This codes for CAISAGTSGSGANVLTF.

The chain employs TRBV7-2 and TRBJ2-7, with D possibly TRBD1 on 6 matching bases. Trimming removed 2 bases from V and 0 bases from J, with 8 bases in between. The CDR3 has 14 amino acids. Germline CDR1 SGHTA, CDR2 FQGNSA. CDR3 region: CASSLSGASYEQYF. The CDR3 DNA sequence: TGTGCCAGCAGCTTATCAGGGGCCTCCTACGAGCAGTACTTC.

The V call is TRBV10-2, the J call TRBJ2-7; D is unresolved. In germline, CDR1 is WSHSY, CDR2 SAAADI. The length of the CDR3 is 12 residues. V dropped 8 bases and J dropped 3 bases, with 11 bases sitting between them. CDR3 sequence: CASGLRDYEQYF. In nucleotides, the CDR3 is TGCGCCAGCGGGCTTAGGGACTACGAGCAGTACTTC.

The chain carries TRBV7-9 and TRBJ2-1; D gene ambiguous. This CDR3 is 14 amino acids long. CDR1 is SEHNR, CDR2 FQNEAQ, per germline (reference sequence). Between the trimmed V and J ends, which lost 3 bases and 4 bases, there was a span of 10 bases. Here the CDR3 reads CASSLGTVYNEQFF. The CDR3 DNA is TGTGCCAGCAGCTTGGGCACAGTTTACAATGAGCAGTTCTTC.

V usage is TRBV9 and J usage is TRBJ2-5, with TRBD1 identical over 10 bases. The end of the DNA is better explained by TRBJ2-7, so the J call may be wrong. Germline V gene lookup returns CDR1 SGDLS and CDR2 YYNGEE. The CDR3 is made up of 15 amino acids. This CDR3 is CASSARQGASYEQYF. The CDR3 bases are TGTGCCAGCAGCGCCAGACAGGGGGCGTCCTACGAGCAGTACTTC.

CDR3 coding DNA: TGTGCCAGCAGTCCCGGGGCTAGCGGGCCCTACGAGCAGTACTTC. Translated: CASSPGASGPYEQYF. This chain uses TRBV6-5 with TRBJ2-7, with TRBD2 matching 8 bases. The trim removed 5 bases at V and 2 bases at J, leaving 8 bases unmatched. Germline CDR1 and CDR2: MNHEY and SVGAGI. The CDR3 loop spans 15 amino acids.

This chain uses TRBV19 with TRBJ1-1, with 10 bases identical to TRBD1. The CDR3 runs to 14 residues. V dropped 6 bases and J dropped 4; count of bases not matched to a gene: 5. Per germline, CDR1 LNHDA and CDR2 SQIVND (reference sequence). The CDR3 DNA reads TGTGCCAGTAGGACCCGGACAGGGGGCACTGAAGCTTTCTTT. Translated: CASRTRTGGTEAFF.

The chain combines TRBV7-9 with TRBJ2-1; D is uncertain. The CDR3 consists of 16 residues. From germline, CDR1 is SEHNR and CDR2 FQNEAQ (reference sequence). The V end was cut by 0 bases, the J end by 4 bases, with 13 bases between. The CDR3 region is CASSLALASLYNEQFF. CDR3 in DNA: TGTGCCAGCAGCTTAGCCCTTGCATCCCTTTACAATGAGCAGTTCTTC.

This rearrangement joins TRBV10-3 to TRBJ2-5; unclear D gene. The CDR3 is 12 amino acids. CDR1 and CDR2 from the germline V gene are ENHRY and SYGVKD. V was pared by 3 bases and J by 2 bases, with 4 bases between. For the CDR3, the DNA is TGTGCCATCAGTGAACGACAAGAGACCCAGTACTTC. This gives the protein CAISERQETQYF.

The chain links TRBV9 to TRBJ2-7, with 8 nucleotides matching TRBD1. There are 16 residues in the CDR3. After removal of 4 bases from V and 2 bases from J, the junction contained 11 bases not matched to a gene. Germline assignment: CDR1 SGDLS and CDR2 YYNGEE. The CDR3: CASSLRDRRPTYEQYF. The CDR3 nucleotides read TGTGCCAGCAGCCTCCGGGACAGGCGACCTACCTACGAGCAGTACTTC.

The chain carries TRBV7-9 and TRBJ2-3; possibly TRBD2 for D (6 bases). Trimming removed 3 bases from V and 0 bases from J, with 10 bases in between. The germline V gene has CDR1 SEHNR and CDR2 FQNEAQ (reference sequence). This CDR3 is 15 amino acids long. CDR3 protein: CASSFTSRSTDTQYF. CDR3 nucleotides: TGTGCCAGCAGCTTTACTAGCAGAAGCACAGATACGCAGTATTTT.

Of note for this clone: The junction and the germline gene differ at one end; a read error may be behind it. V usage is TRBV27 and J usage is TRBJ2-3; 13 bases fit TRBD2. Germline loops: CDR1 MNHEY, CDR2 SMNVEV (reference sequence). The CDR3 is 16 residues long. CDR3 protein: CASSRLAGGSTGTQYF. The CDR3 region has the DNA TGTGCCAGCAGTAGACTAGCGGGAGGTTCAACAGGTACGCAGTATTTT.

The chain combines TRBV11-3 with TRBJ2-2; tentatively, D is TRBD2 (5 bases). CDR1 is SGHNT and CDR2 is YENEEA in the germline V gene. V lost 2 bases, J lost 5 bases, and 15 bases lay in between. The CDR3 spans 16 residues. CDR3 sequence reads: CASSLSPASSTGELFF. The CDR3 nucleotides are TGTGCCAGCAGCTTAAGTCCGGCTAGCAGTACCGGGGAGCTGTTTTTT.

V gene TRBV7-2 combines with J gene TRBJ2-5; D gene uncertain. The CDR3 runs 15 residues. Trimming stripped 3 bases from V and 5 bases from J, with 16 bases between. Germline CDR1 SGHTA, CDR2 FQGNSA. Here the CDR3 reads CASSFQGLRTETQYF. The CDR3 DNA reads TGTGCCAGCAGCTTTCAAGGTTTAAGGACGGAGACCCAGTACTTC.

The CDR3 DNA is TGTGCCAGCAGACCGGACTCAATGGGCGAGCAGTACTTC. It codes for CASRPDSMGEQYF. V is TRBV6-5 and J is TRBJ2-7, with D perhaps TRBD2 (5 bases). The CDR3 loop spans 13 amino acids. CDR1 is MNHEY and CDR2 is SVGAGI in the germline V gene. The germline V and J ends were trimmed by 6 bases and 6 bases, with 15 bases remaining between them.

This clone was detected once. The rearrangement uses TRBV7-2 and TRBJ2-3; 12 nucleotides align to TRBD2. CDR3 length: 14 residues. Trimming removed 1 base from V and 7 bases from J; junction bases left unmatched: 0. Germline loops: CDR1 SGHTA, CDR2 FQGNSA. The CDR3 spells CASSLGTSGNTQYF. CDR3 DNA: TGTGCCAGCAGCTTAGGGACTAGCGGGAATACGCAGTATTTT. Looking up the rest from reference TRBV7-2 and TRBJ2-3 gives the full variable domain: GAGVSQSPSNKVTEKGKDVELRCDPISGHTALYWYRQSLGQGLEFLIYFQGNSAPDKSGLPSDRFSAERTGGSVSTLTIQRTQQEDSAVYLCASSLGTSGNTQYFGPGTRLTVL.